This entry is about one TCR beta chain. Its antigen is undetermined. This entry belongs to a study of identical twins. Study-level findings and limits: Zero-insertion analyses could be partly confounded by invariant MAIT and iNKT cells.

MiXCR, run by TCRdb on the 5' RACE reads, gives a single entry per CDR3 protein. The data contain a few hundred thousand distinct CDR3 sequences, around a tenth of them seen just once; the ten biggest clones take up 3%. With 3 bases clipped from V and 2 bases from J, the junction kept 5 bases outside the gene matches. From germline, CDR1 is MNHEY and CDR2 SVGAGI. The CDR3 has 16 amino acids. These records were also assigned to another study, of yellow fever vaccine responses in identical twins. From that paper: Reported findings indicate that twins' vaccine T cell responses seemed partially convergent, partially personalized.

The material sequenced was PBMCs. The sequence came from a young woman in good health. The J gene is TRBJ2-1, the V gene TRBV6-5, with TRBD2 identical over 9 bases. This CDR3 reads CASSYEREAAYNEQFF. The CDR3 nucleotides read TGTGCCAGCAGTTATGAGCGGGAGGCCGCCTACAATGAGCAGTTCTTC.